Shown below are 28 T cell receptor beta chains from a single sample sequenced in a study of molecular identifiers for immune sequencing clone quantification. TCRdb independently ran MiXCR on the PCR reads; one entry per CDR3 protein. Of a few hundred thousand distinct CDR3 sequences in the sample, 25% are singletons; the top ten hold 0.76%. Sequencing was done on a sample of naive CD8+ T cells from blood, with Jurkat cell RNA spiked in. Subset meaning: FACS-sorted CD8+CD4-CCR7+CD45RA+ naive T cells. These receptors originate from a human donor in good health. Some libraries in this study had Jurkat cell RNA spiked in.

This clonotype was found a few times. The V gene is TRBV12-5, the J gene TRBJ2-7; 9 bases fit TRBD2. This CDR3 region has 14 residues. The trim removed 6 bases at V and 6 bases at J, leaving 9 bases unmatched. The germline V gene encodes CDR1 LGHNT and CDR2 FRNRAP. The CDR3 sequence is CASGLYGTSTEQYF. CDR3 nucleotides: TGTGCTAGTGGCCTCTATGGGACTAGCACCGAGCAGTACTTC. Full variable domain (remainder filled in from reference TRBV12-5 and TRBJ2-7): DARVTQTPRHKVTEMGQEVTMRCQPILGHNTVFWYRQTMMQGLELLAYFRNRAPLDDSGMPKDRFSAEMPDATLATLKIQPSEPRDSAVYFCASGLYGTSTEQYFGPGTRLTVT.

This clonotype was seen a few times. The rearrangement joins TRBV14 to TRBJ2-3; D possibly corresponds to TRBD2 (5 bases). CDR1 and CDR2 from the germline V gene are SGHDN and FVKESK. Deletions cut 4 bases from V and 6 bases from J, with 14 bases between. The CDR3 is 14 residues long. The CDR3 spells CASSLTRRPDTQYF. The DNA of the CDR3 is TGTGCCAGCAGCCTAACTAGGAGACCGGATACGCAGTATTTT.

V and J are TRBV7-9 and TRBJ1-2; D gene ambiguous. Trimming removed 7 bases from V and 3 bases from J, with 21 bases in between. CDR3 length: 16 residues. The germline gives CDR1 SEHNR, CDR2 FQNEAQ (reference sequence). DNA of the CDR3: TGTGCCAGCAACACAGCAAGTGGCAGCGGATACTATGGCTACACCTTC. Translated: CASNTASGSGYYGYTF.

This rearrangement joins TRBV2 to TRBJ1-5; possibly TRBD1 for D (5 bases). Germline V gene sequence: CDR1 SNHLY, CDR2 FYNNEI. The CDR3 has 14 residues. V was shortened by 4 bases and J by 6 bases, with 13 bases between the two germline ends. DNA for the CDR3: TGTGCCAGCAGTGCCCGGGGGTCTTTTCAGCCCCAGCATTTT. Translation gives CASSARGSFQPQHF.

V is TRBV24-1 and J is TRBJ2-2; D possibly corresponds to TRBD1 (5 bases). V lost 3 bases and J 8 bases, leaving 12 bases between the germline ends. The CDR3 consists of 14 residues. Germline CDR1 KGHDR, CDR2 SFDVKD. In nucleotides, the CDR3 is TGTGCCACCAGTGATCGCAGGGTACTTGGGGAGCTGTTTTTT. This sequence encodes CATSDRRVLGELFF.

The genes are TRBV4-3 and TRBJ1-1; D gene ambiguous. From germline, CDR1 is LGHNA and CDR2 YSLEER. The CDR3 covers 15 residues. Trimming left V 6 bases short and J 4 bases short, with 18 bases between. DNA for the CDR3: TGCGCCAGCAGTCCAATTGGAGGGTCGGCCACTGAAGCTTTCTTT. It codes for CASSPIGGSATEAFF.

J is TRBJ2-7 and V is TRBV6-6; TRBD2 aligns across 8 bases. The V gene's germline CDR1 is MNHNY and CDR2 SVGAGI (reference sequence). Trimming took 7 bases from V and 6 from J; bases not matched to a gene: 11. The CDR3 is 14 residues long. The CDR3 spells CASTAPGGGSEQYF. CDR3 nucleotides: TGTGCCAGCACCGCACCGGGGGGGGGAAGCGAGCAGTACTTC.

The gene calls are TRBV4-1 and TRBJ2-7; 13 bases align to TRBD2. In germline, CDR1 is MGHRA, CDR2 YSYEKL. The CDR3 has 15 amino acids. The V gene end was trimmed by 4 bases and the J gene end by 7 bases; junction bases not matched to a gene: 7. The CDR3 region is CASSLTSGGPGEQYF. The CDR3 region has the DNA TGCGCCAGCAGCCTGACTAGCGGGGGGCCGGGGGAGCAGTACTTC.

A remark on this clonotype: Lacking the conserved final phenylalanine or tryptophan, this CDR3 likely reflects a read error. The chain couples TRBV5-1 to TRBJ2-7; 8 positions agree with TRBD1. Germline lookup yields CDR1 SGHRS and CDR2 YFSETQ. CDR3 length equals 13 residues. J lost 6 bases, V lost 4 bases, and 6 bases had no gene match. CDR3 nucleotide sequence: TGCGCCAGCAGCCTAAAAGGGACAGGCGAGCAGTACCTC. Translation gives CASSLKGTGEQYL.

This clonotype showed up many times. This chain uses TRBV7-2 with TRBJ2-1; D may correspond to TRBD1 or TRBD2 (5 bases each). The CDR3 totals 14 residues. V lost 2 bases and J 4 bases, leaving 9 bases between the germline ends. CDR1 SGHTA and CDR2 FQGNSA come from the germline V gene. The DNA of the CDR3 is TGTGCCAGCAGCTTAAGTTGGGGGTACAATGAGCAGTTCTTC. Translated, it gives CASSLSWGYNEQFF.

Note on this clonotype: It may be a read error: a sequence one base away is much more abundant. The chain carries TRBV5-1 and TRBJ2-7; a weak D match, TRBD1 (5 bases). V was pared by 4 bases and J by 2 bases, with 13 bases between. CDR1 SGHRS and CDR2 YFSETQ come from the germline V gene. The CDR3 consists of 14 residues. The CDR3 loop reads CASSHFDSPYEQYF. CDR3 bases: TGCGCCAGCAGCCACTTCGACAGTCCCTACGAGCAGTACTTC. Full variable domain (remainder filled in from reference TRBV5-1 and TRBJ2-7): KAGVTQTPRYLIKTRGQQVTLSCSPISGHRSVSWYQQTPGQGLQFLFEYFSETQRNKGNFPGRFSGRQFSNSRSEMNVSTLELGDSALYLCASSHFDSPYEQYFGPGTRLTVT.

V is TRBV20-1 and J is TRBJ2-7, with D possibly being TRBD1 (6 bases). The CDR3 loop spans 15 amino acids. V lost 0 bases and J 0 bases, leaving 12 bases between the germline ends. CDR1 and CDR2 from the germline V gene are DFQATT and SNEGSKA (reference sequence). CDR3 loop: CSARDLRTASYEQYF. In nucleotides, the CDR3 is TGCAGTGCTAGAGATCTACGGACAGCCTCCTACGAGCAGTACTTC.

The chain links TRBV4-1 to TRBJ2-7, with 9 bases lining up with TRBD1. The CDR3 is made up of 14 amino acids. CDR1 and CDR2 from the germline V gene are MGHRA and YSYEKL. J gave up 6 bases and V 3 bases, and 6 bases lay outside the gene matches. CDR3 protein: CASSQPGQGCEQYF. CDR3 sequence (DNA): TGCGCCAGCAGCCAGCCGGGACAGGGCTGCGAGCAGTACTTC.

The sample holds many counts of this clonotype. This rearrangement joins TRBV28 to TRBJ1-1; D ambiguous. The germline V gene encodes CDR1 MDHEN and CDR2 SYDVKM. The CDR3 contains 14 residues. V lost 3 bases and J lost 4, with 12 bases in between. CDR3 in amino acids: CASSFLGLGTEAFF. In DNA, the CDR3 is TGTGCCAGCAGTTTTTTGGGATTGGGCACTGAAGCTTTCTTT.

This clonotype was counted only a few times. The V call is TRBV6-2 or TRBV6-3, the J call TRBJ1-1; weak D call: TRBD1 (6 bases). Trimming removed 2 bases at V and 0 bases at J, with 10 bases between. The CDR3 loop spans 15 amino acids. Germline assignment: CDR1 MNHEY and CDR2 SVGEGT. The CDR3, as DNA: TGTGCCAGCAGTTACCGCAGGGGCATGAACACTGAAGCTTTCTTT. It specifies CASSYRRGMNTEAFF.

This clonotype occurred once. A read error may be the cause here, since a much bigger clone is one base away. The genes are TRBV7-9 and TRBJ2-3, with 11 bases matching TRBD2. This CDR3 region has 15 residues. Germline V gene lookup returns CDR1 SEHNR and CDR2 FQNEAQ (reference sequence). CDR3 protein: CASSLLAGEPDTRYF. As DNA, the CDR3 is TGTGCCAGCAGCCTACTAGCGGGAGAGCCAGATACGCGGTATTTT.

Note on this clonotype: A junction boundary mismatches the germline segment, possibly from a read error. The chain uses TRBV7-6 and TRBJ2-2, with a weak D call TRBD2 (6 bases). CDR3 size: 12 residues. CDR1 and CDR2 (germline): SGHVS, FNYEAQ. The CDR3 DNA follows: TGTGCCAGCAGCTTAGTTGGCGGGGAGCCGTTTTTT. Translation gives CASSLVGGEPFF. Complete variable domain (other parts from reference TRBV7-6 and TRBJ2-2): GAGVSQSPRYKVTKRGQDVALRCDPISGHVSLYWYRQALGQGPEFLTYFNYEAQQDKSGLPNDRFSAERPEGSISTLTIQRTEQRDSAMYRCASSLVGGEPFFGEGSRLTVL.

There are many counts of this clonotype. A junction end diverges from the germline sequence, so it may reflect a read error. The rearrangement joins TRBV7-9 to TRBJ2-4; TRBD1 aligns across 7 bases. The CDR3 sequence is 12 residues long. Germline V lookup: CDR1 SEHNR, CDR2 FQNEAQ (reference sequence). CDR3 DNA sequence: TGTGCCAGCAGCTTAGGAGACAGGGCCGGATTCTTC. Protein product: CASSLGDRAGFF. Filled out from reference TRBV7-9 and TRBJ2-4, the complete variable domain reads DTGVSQNPRHKITKRGQNVTFRCDPISEHNRLYWYRQTLGQGPEFLTYFQNEAQLEKSRLLSDRFSAERPKGSFSTLEIQRTEQGDSAMYLCASSLGDRAGFFGAGTRLSVL.

CDR3 amino acids: CALELGGPGEQYF. The CDR3 DNA follows: TGTGCCTTGGAGCTGGGGGGCCCGGGCGAGCAGTACTTC. The chain couples TRBV30 to TRBJ2-7; D tentatively fits TRBD1 or TRBD2 (6 bases each). The CDR3 loop spans 13 amino acids. Trimming shortened V by 7 bases and J by 6 bases, and 19 bases separated the two germline ends. CDR1 GTSNPN and CDR2 SVGIG come from the germline V gene (reference sequence).

In this sample, this clonotype turned up many times. The chain combines TRBV9 with TRBJ2-2, with D possibly called TRBD1 or TRBD2 (6 bases each). Trimming left V 0 bases short and J 6 bases short, with 9 bases between. This CDR3 spans 14 amino acids. Germline V gene lookup returns CDR1 SGDLS and CDR2 YYNGEE. The chain's CDR3 is CASSVVGGAGELFF. The CDR3 DNA is TGTGCCAGCAGCGTAGTGGGGGGCGCCGGGGAGCTGTTTTTT.

The J gene is TRBJ2-7, the V gene TRBV30; 7 bases line up with TRBD1. In germline, CDR1 is GTSNPN, CDR2 SVGIG (reference sequence). Trimming cost V 5 bases and J 3 bases; bases outside gene matches: 1. The CDR3 consists of 11 residues. Written as DNA, the CDR3 is TGTGCCTGGGGACAGGACTACGAGCAGTACTTC. This sequence encodes CAWGQDYEQYF.

The V and J genes are TRBV6-2 or TRBV6-3 and TRBJ2-6; 7 positions agree with TRBD1. Germline-derived CDR1 and CDR2 are MNHEY and SVGEGT. The CDR3 is 18 residues long. V gave up 7 bases and J gave up 2 bases; unmatched junction bases: 14. The CDR3 DNA follows: TGTGCCAGCACCACCGCGCGAAGGGGGCAGGCTGGGGCCAACGTCCTGACTTTC. This sequence encodes CASTTARRGQAGANVLTF.

This clonotype was seen a handful of times. V usage is TRBV28 and J usage is TRBJ1-1; the D is unclear. Deletions cut 2 bases from V and 3 bases from J, with 10 bases between. Germline-derived CDR1 and CDR2 are MDHEN and SYDVKM. This CDR3 contains 14 residues. CDR3 sequence reads: CASSLGQWDTEAFF. DNA for the CDR3: TGTGCCAGCAGTTTAGGTCAGTGGGACACTGAAGCTTTCTTT. The full variable domain, its missing parts supplied by reference TRBV28 and TRBJ1-1, is DVKVTQSSRYLVKRTGEKVFLECVQDMDHENMFWYRQDPGLGLRLIYFSYDVKMKEKGDIPEGYSVSREKKERFSLILESASTNQTSMYLCASSLGQWDTEAFFGQGTRLTVV.

About this clonotype itself: The conserved phenylalanine or tryptophan is not found at the CDR3 terminus, so this likely reflects a read error. The chain carries TRBV20-1 and TRBJ2-7, with D maybe TRBD1 (5 bases). Trimming took off 3 bases at V and 3 bases at J, with 12 bases between the two ends. Germline lookup yields CDR1 DFQATT and CDR2 SNEGSKA (reference sequence). The CDR3 contains 13 residues. CDR3 sequence (DNA): TGCAGTGCTAGCCTGGGCGACAGCTACGAGCAGTACCTC. Its translation: CSASLGDSYEQYL.

To note about this clonotype: No conserved phenylalanine or tryptophan is present at the end of the CDR3, so a read error is the likely explanation. J is TRBJ1-5 and V is TRBV7-9; tentative D call: TRBD1 (5 bases). The V gene lost 6 bases and the J gene lost 4 bases, with 16 bases spanning the gap. Germline CDR1 reads SEHNR; CDR2 reads FQNEAQ (reference sequence). The CDR3 covers 15 residues. CDR3 in amino acids: CASSTTGTENQPQHS. The CDR3 nucleotides read TGTGCCAGCAGTACCACCGGGACGGAGAATCAGCCCCAGCATTCT.

This clonotype was counted a few times. The chain is built from TRBV20-1 and TRBJ2-1, with 8 positions matching TRBD2. The CDR3 runs to 15 residues. Germline CDR1 and CDR2: DFQATT and SNEGSKA (reference sequence). The V and J ends lost 6 bases and 0 bases, in that order; junction bases with no gene match: 7. The CDR3 bases are TGCAGTGCGGACGGACTAGCTCACTCCTACAATGAGCAGTTCTTC. This encodes CSADGLAHSYNEQFF.

The gene calls are TRBV6-9 and TRBJ1-1; D is uncertain. V dropped 5 bases and J dropped 0 bases, with 16 bases sitting between them. Per the germline V gene, CDR1 is MNHGY and CDR2 is SVAAGI. This CDR3 has 16 residues. The CDR3 coding sequence is TGTGCCAGCAGTAAGACGGCTACGGGAGTGAACACTGAAGCTTTCTTT. Its translation: CASSKTATGVNTEAFF.

This clonotype was observed many times. V gene TRBV3-1 combines with J gene TRBJ1-5; D gene uncertain. The ends were cut back, 1 base at V and 3 bases at J, with 10 bases in the middle. The CDR3 totals 15 residues. CDR1 is LGHDT and CDR2 is YNNKEL in the germline V gene (reference sequence). CDR3 loop: CASSQAGGNNQPQHF. For the CDR3, the DNA is TGTGCCAGCAGCCAAGCTGGAGGGAACAATCAGCCCCAGCATTTT.